This entry concerns a single TCR beta chain. Its antigen is undetermined. Time point described: week 35, safety follow-up. A single vaccine dose contained 300 ug of mutant IDH1 20-mer peptide, and topical imiquimod was used with it. Eight vaccine injections were given to patients in weeks 1, 3, 5, 7, 11, 15, 19 and 23. The CDR3 is 17 amino acids. Germline trimming cut 6 bases from V and 3 bases from J; bases unmatched to any gene: 13. CDR1 and CDR2 (germline): MRHNA, SNTAGT. TCRdb keeps only in-frame clones here, not all; method: immunoSEQ multiplex PCR. The sample includes 50,000 to 75,000 clones, around 74% of them seen just once. The sample originates from a study of a mutant IDH1 vaccine in newly diagnosed glioma.

The chain has TRBV6-4 and TRBJ1-5, with 8 bases lining up with TRBD1. The origin of this receptor is a man over 45 with glioma. The sequencing here drew on PBMCs, taken from a glioma patient whose treatment included an IDH1 peptide vaccine. The CDR3 loop reads CASSRGQVKYPNQPQHF. The CDR3 nucleotides read TGTGCCAGCAGCCGGGGACAGGTGAAGTATCCCAATCAGCCCCAGCATTTT.